These T cell receptor beta chains were read from a single sample in a study of cytomegalovirus exposure and HLA in healthy donors. Assay: immunoSEQ multiplex PCR; the TCRdb copy retains only in-frame clones and omits some. The table shows 130,000 to 150,000 clones, with almost 80% occurring only once. The sequenced sample consisted of PBMCs. These receptors all come from a young man in good health and CMV-seronegative. CDR3s include the opening cysteine and the closing phenylalanine or tryptophan. The order of the fields is CDR3 length, V gene, D gene, J gene, clone size, CDR3 DNA, CDR3 protein. D genes are given only for firm matches. Clone size is not always given. Where it is, it says once, few, many or a class for expanded clones.

len: 14
v_gene: TRBV29-1
d_gene: -
j_gene: TRBJ2-6
abundance: -
CDR3nt: TGCAGCGTCCGAGGGGGGGATGGGGCCAACGTCCTGACTTTC
CDR3aa: CSVRGGDGANVLTF

len: 15
v_gene: TRBV5-1
d_gene: TRBD1
j_gene: TRBJ2-3
abundance: -
CDR3nt: TGCGCCAGCAGGCCCGTGGACAGGGGAGCAGATACGCAGTATTTT
CDR3aa: CASRPVDRGADTQYF

len: 16
v_gene: TRBV7-9
d_gene: -
j_gene: TRBJ2-1
abundance: few
CDR3nt: TGTGCCAGCAGTCCGGACTCATCGAGCTCCTACAATGAGCAGTTCTTC
CDR3aa: CASSPDSSSSYNEQFF

len: 14
v_gene: TRBV10-3
d_gene: -
j_gene: TRBJ2-7
abundance: -
CDR3nt: TGTGCCATCCTCAGCACTGCAGGGAGGAACGAGCAGTACTTC
CDR3aa: CAILSTAGRNEQYF

len: 13
v_gene: TRBV29-1
d_gene: -
j_gene: TRBJ2-4
abundance: -
CDR3nt: TGCAGCGTTGAGGGGACTGTCAAAAACATTCAGTACTTC
CDR3aa: CSVEGTVKNIQYF

len: 11
v_gene: TRBV6-5
d_gene: -
j_gene: TRBJ1-6
abundance: -
CDR3nt: TGTGCCAGCAGTTACGGGCTTACCCTCCACTTT
CDR3aa: CASSYGLTLHF

len: 15
v_gene: TRBV4-2
d_gene: -
j_gene: TRBJ1-1
abundance: -
CDR3nt: TGTGCCAGCAGCGCCCAGGGGCAGTCGAACACTGAAGCTTTCTTT
CDR3aa: CASSAQGQSNTEAFF

len: 13
v_gene: TRBV27
d_gene: -
j_gene: TRBJ2-7
abundance: -
CDR3nt: TGTGCCAGCAGTCCCCGGAGGGCCTACGAGCAGTACTTC
CDR3aa: CASSPRRAYEQYF

len: 14
v_gene: TRBV5-6
d_gene: -
j_gene: TRBJ2-5
abundance: -
CDR3nt: TGTGCCAGCAGCTTGGCCTCAGGGGGGGAGACCCAGTACTTC
CDR3aa: CASSLASGGETQYF

len: 11
v_gene: TRBV5-4
d_gene: -
j_gene: TRBJ1-1
abundance: -
CDR3nt: TGTGCCAGCATCCGGAACACTGAAGCTTTCTTT
CDR3aa: CASIRNTEAFF

len: 17
v_gene: TRBV5-6
d_gene: TRBD1
j_gene: TRBJ1-6
abundance: -
CDR3nt: TGTGCCAGCAGCTTGGTAACAGGGGGAGACTCGAATTCACCCCTCCACTTT
CDR3aa: CASSLVTGGDSNSPLHF

len: 14
v_gene: TRBV5-8
d_gene: -
j_gene: TRBJ1-5
abundance: once
CDR3nt: TGTGCCAGCAGCTTCAGACAGAACAATCAGCCCCAGCATTTT
CDR3aa: CASSFRQNNQPQHF

len: 14
v_gene: TRBV19
d_gene: -
j_gene: TRBJ1-5
abundance: -
CDR3nt: TGTGCCAGTAAGGTGGGAGGGGGAAATCAGCCCCAGCATTTT
CDR3aa: CASKVGGGNQPQHF

len: 13
v_gene: TRBV30
d_gene: -
j_gene: TRBJ2-7
abundance: -
CDR3nt: TGTGCCTGGAAGGTGACAGGCACCTACGAGCAGTACTTC
CDR3aa: CAWKVTGTYEQYF

len: 16
v_gene: TRBV7-2
d_gene: TRBD1
j_gene: TRBJ2-5
abundance: -
CDR3nt: TGTGCCAGCAGCCTCACTCGGACAGGGGGAGGAGAGACCCAGTACTTC
CDR3aa: CASSLTRTGGGETQYF

len: 17
v_gene: TRBV12-5
d_gene: TRBD1
j_gene: TRBJ1-1
abundance: -
CDR3nt: TGTGCTAGTGGCTTGGTACTTGACAGGGGGAAAGGCACTGAAGCTTTCTTT
CDR3aa: CASGLVLDRGKGTEAFF

len: 16
v_gene: TRBV4-3
d_gene: TRBD1
j_gene: TRBJ2-5
abundance: few
CDR3nt: TGCGCCAGCAGCCAACAGGACGGACAGGAGCAAGAGACCCAGTACTTC
CDR3aa: CASSQQDGQEQETQYF

len: 19
v_gene: TRBV7-6
d_gene: TRBD1
j_gene: TRBJ1-1
abundance: few
CDR3nt: TGTGCCAGCAGCCTCACCCCTCGGGGCAGGGGGCGTTTAGACACTGAAGCTTTCTTT
CDR3aa: CASSLTPRGRGRLDTEAFF

len: 16
v_gene: TRBV5-4
d_gene: TRBD1
j_gene: TRBJ2-1
abundance: -
CDR3nt: TGTGCCAGCAGCTTATCCGGGACAGCCCTCTACAATGAGCAGTTCTTC
CDR3aa: CASSLSGTALYNEQFF